Listed here are 18 T cell receptor beta chains from one sample, sequenced in a study of blood T cell repertoires in COVID-19. Produced via immunoSEQ multiplex PCR; TCRdb's table is partial and in-frame only. This sample has some 120,000 clones, with around 74% found just once. The sequenced material came from peripheral blood. The source is a man between 60 and 70 years old with acute or convalescent COVID-19.

In this sample, this clone turned up a few times. The rearrangement uses TRBV5-1 and TRBJ1-6; D possibly corresponds to TRBD1 (5 bases). Trimming removed 2 bases at V and 5 bases at J, with 8 bases between. The CDR3 runs 14 residues. Germline V lookup: CDR1 SGHRS, CDR2 YFSETQ. CDR3: CASSFGGDNSPLHF. CDR3 bases: TGCGCCAGCAGCTTTGGAGGGGATAATTCACCCCTCCACTTT. The entire variable domain, with the rest obtained from reference TRBV5-1 and TRBJ1-6, is as follows: KAGVTQTPRYLIKTRGQQVTLSCSPISGHRSVSWYQQTPGQGLQFLFEYFSETQRNKGNFPGRFSGRQFSNSRSEMNVSTLELGDSALYLCASSFGGDNSPLHFGNGTRLTVT.

The CDR3 spells CATSVRDNNEKLFF. The CDR3 nucleotides are TGTGCCACCAGTGTCCGGGACAATAATGAAAAACTGTTTTTT. The chain uses TRBV15 and TRBJ1-4; weak D call: TRBD1 (6 bases). Germline loops: CDR1 LNHNV, CDR2 YYDKDF (reference sequence). There are 14 residues in the CDR3. Trimming removed 6 bases at V and 4 bases at J, with 12 bases between.

This chain joins TRBV10-3 and TRBJ2-7; D remains ambiguous. The CDR3 is 15 residues long. Germline V gives CDR1 ENHRY, CDR2 SYGVKD. V lost 3 bases to trimming and J lost 0 bases, with 12 bases between them. CDR3 residues: CAISDPGASSYEQYF. CDR3 in DNA: TGTGCCATCAGTGACCCCGGTGCGAGCTCCTACGAGCAGTACTTC.

The V gene is TRBV6-5, the J gene TRBJ2-2, with a weak D call TRBD2 (5 bases). Between the trimmed V and J ends, which lost 6 bases and 0 bases, there was a span of 11 bases. This CDR3 spans 15 amino acids. Germline CDR1 is MNHEY and CDR2 is SVGAGI. This CDR3 is CASRPSTTNTGELFF. DNA for the CDR3: TGTGCCAGCAGGCCTAGCACAACGAACACCGGGGAGCTGTTTTTT.

The chain joins TRBV6-5 to TRBJ2-7, with TRBD2 identical over 8 bases. The CDR3 has 16 amino acids. After removal of 1 base from V and 2 bases from J, the junction contained 7 bases not matched to a gene. Germline lookup yields CDR1 MNHEY and CDR2 SVGAGI. CDR3 sequence reads: CASSYYSGSSTYEQYF. The CDR3 DNA reads TGTGCCAGCAGTTACTACAGCGGGAGTTCAACCTACGAGCAGTACTTC.

The CDR3, as DNA: TGTGCCACCAGTGGGACTAGCGGGAGACATACGCAGTATTTT. Its translation is CATSGTSGRHTQYF. The rearrangement links TRBV24-1 to TRBJ2-3; 13 bases align to TRBD2. Germline CDR1 is KGHDR and CDR2 is SFDVKD. V gave up 5 bases and J gave up 7 bases; unmatched junction bases: 2. The CDR3 is made up of 14 amino acids.

This chain connects TRBV7-9 to TRBJ1-4, with 10 bases that match TRBD1. Germline CDR1 and CDR2: SEHNR and FQNEAQ (reference sequence). V dropped 6 bases and J dropped 6; count of bases not matched to a gene: 7. The CDR3 covers 15 residues. DNA for the CDR3: TGTGCCAGCAGTTGGGACGGGACAGGGGATGAAAAACTGTTTTTT. This encodes CASSWDGTGDEKLFF.

The rearrangement joins TRBV13 to TRBJ2-7; D is unresolved. Germline V gene data show CDR1 as PRHDT and CDR2 as FYEKMQ (reference sequence). There are 13 residues in the CDR3. The germline V and J ends were trimmed by 5 bases and 6 bases, with 14 bases remaining between them. DNA of the CDR3: TGTGCCAGCAGCCTCCTAGAAGGCCCCGAGCAGTACTTC. Its translation is CASSLLEGPEQYF.

About this clone itself: Other DNA sequences from this sample encode an identical CDR3 as well. DNA of the CDR3: TGTGCCAGCAGTGAAGCGGGGGGTTATGGCTACACCTTC. Translation gives CASSEAGGYGYTF. The chain couples TRBV6-1 to TRBJ1-2; tentative D call: TRBD1 (5 bases). The germline V and J ends were trimmed by 0 bases and 5 bases, with 7 bases remaining between them. CDR3 size: 13 residues. CDR1 and CDR2 from the germline V gene are MNHNS and SASEGT.

The CDR3 loop reads CASSLTPPGAFF. In nucleotides, the CDR3 is TGTGCCAGCAGCTTAACACCCCCTGGAGCTTTCTTT. The chain has TRBV11-3 and TRBJ1-1; D not resolved. Germline loops: CDR1 SGHNT, CDR2 YENEEA. Trimming took off 2 bases at V and 10 bases at J, with 11 bases between the two ends. The CDR3 spans 12 residues.

This clone was seen once. V is TRBV12-5 and J is TRBJ2-1; TRBD2 aligns across 12 bases. J lost 9 bases, V lost 6 bases, and 12 bases had no gene match. CDR3 length equals 16 residues. Germline V gene sequence: CDR1 LGHNT, CDR2 FRNRAP. The chain's CDR3 is CASGGTGLAGRSEQFF. For the CDR3, the DNA is TGTGCTAGTGGGGGGACAGGACTAGCGGGACGAAGTGAGCAGTTCTTC.

This chain uses TRBV7-9 with TRBJ2-2, with 7 bases that match TRBD1. The J segment lost 4 bases and the V segment lost 4 bases, leaving 6 bases of the junction unmatched. Germline assignment: CDR1 SEHNR and CDR2 FQNEAQ (reference sequence). The CDR3 runs 15 residues. Here the CDR3 DNA reads TGTGCCAGCAGCTCGAAGGGACAGATCACCGGGGAGCTGTTTTTT. Residues: CASSSKGQITGELFF.

The chain is built from TRBV18 and TRBJ1-4; no reliable D call. There are 15 residues in the CDR3. V lost 6 bases and J lost 5, with 16 bases in between. Germline V gives CDR1 KGHSH, CDR2 LQKENI. The CDR3 coding sequence is TGTGCCAGCTCCGGAGGGCAGGTACTAAATGAAAAACTGTTTTTT. The encoded protein is CASSGGQVLNEKLFF.

The gene calls are TRBV18 and TRBJ1-5; D not resolved. Trimming took 2 bases from V and 5 from J, leaving 10 bases between them. This CDR3 has 14 amino acids. Germline CDR1 KGHSH, CDR2 LQKENI. The CDR3 sequence: CASSPGGRYQPQHF. The CDR3 DNA sequence: TGTGCCAGCTCACCAGGAGGCAGGTATCAGCCCCAGCATTTT.

The rearrangement links TRBV27 to TRBJ2-1, with 12 bases matching TRBD2. V was pared by 7 bases and J by 8 bases, with 6 bases of the junction left unmatched. Germline-derived CDR1 and CDR2 are MNHEY and SMNVEV (reference sequence). CDR3 length equals 14 residues. CDR3 protein: CASTTSGRSYEQFF. The CDR3, as DNA: TGTGCCAGCACGACTAGCGGGAGAAGCTATGAGCAGTTCTTC.

This clone was picked up one time. The V gene is TRBV3-1 (or the pseudogene TRBV3-2), the J gene TRBJ2-1; TRBD2 matches at 7 bases. The CDR3 sequence is 14 residues long. The trim removed 2 bases at V and 5 bases at J, leaving 3 bases unmatched. Germline lookup yields CDR1 LGHDT and CDR2 YNNKEL (reference sequence). The CDR3 protein is CASSQLAVHNEQFF. The CDR3 coding sequence is TGTGCCAGCAGCCAACTAGCGGTCCACAATGAGCAGTTCTTC.

The chain has TRBV19 and TRBJ2-3; tentatively, D is TRBD2 (6 bases). CDR1 and CDR2 (germline): LNHDA, SQIVND (reference sequence). V was cut by 5 bases and J by 0 bases, with 12 bases left in between. CDR3 length equals 15 residues. CDR3: CASSGGIRSTDTQYF. For the CDR3, the DNA is TGTGCCAGTAGTGGGGGGATTCGGAGCACAGATACGCAGTATTTT.

This clone was observed a handful of times. The chain is built from TRBV6-5 and TRBJ1-5, with D maybe TRBD1 (6 bases). Germline CDR1 and CDR2: MNHEY and SVGAGI. CDR3 size: 13 residues. Trimming took 8 bases from V and 0 from J, leaving 8 bases between them. As DNA, the CDR3 is TGTGCCAGCGGACAGATTAGCAATCAGCCCCAGCATTTT. Protein: CASGQISNQPQHF.